The 13 T cell receptor beta chains reported below all come from one sample, sequenced in a study of blood T cell repertoires in COVID-19. The method was immunoSEQ multiplex PCR; TCRdb's version includes in-frame clones alone and lacks a portion of them. The data contain approximately 220,000 clones, approximately 81% of them singletons. Input material: peripheral blood. The receptors were gathered from a man aged 45-65 years who had recovered from COVID-19.

The J gene is TRBJ2-1, the V gene TRBV9, with TRBD2 as a possible D gene (5 bases). This CDR3 spans 15 amino acids. Germline loops: CDR1 SGDLS, CDR2 YYNGEE. Trimming stripped 0 bases from V and 10 bases from J, with 17 bases between. DNA for the CDR3: TGTGCCAGCAGCGTAGACGGGAAGCTTACAAGCGAGCAGTTCTTC. Translating gives CASSVDGKLTSEQFF.

This sequence joins TRBV19 and TRBJ1-1; TRBD1 is a possible D gene (6 bases). V lost 6 bases to trimming and J lost 5 bases, with 16 bases between them. There are 14 residues in the CDR3. The germline gives CDR1 LNHDA, CDR2 SQIVND (reference sequence). CDR3 residues: CASSEGGLRTEAFF. The CDR3 bases are TGTGCCAGTAGCGAAGGGGGTTTGAGGACTGAAGCTTTCTTT.

V and J are TRBV2 and TRBJ2-7; D unclear. V was cut by 7 bases and J by 7 bases, with 14 bases left in between. Germline V gene data show CDR1 as SNHLY and CDR2 as FYNNEI. This CDR3 comprises 12 residues. Here the CDR3 reads CASIAHFYEQYF. The DNA for the CDR3 is TGTGCCAGCATCGCCCACTTCTATGAGCAGTACTTC.

The chain links TRBV7-2 to TRBJ2-1; the match to TRBD1 covers 12 bases. CDR1 is SGHTA, CDR2 FQGNSA, per germline. V lost 7 bases, J lost 9 bases, and 7 bases stayed unmatched. This CDR3 region has 14 residues. The CDR3 DNA reads TGTGCCAGCAAGGGACAGGGGGCCCTCGTTGAGCAGTTCTTC. This sequence encodes CASKGQGALVEQFF.

This chain links TRBV7-2 with TRBJ2-5; TRBD2 agrees at 8 bases. This CDR3 comprises 18 residues. Trimming took 5 bases from V and 0 from J; bases not matched to a gene: 14. Germline V lookup: CDR1 SGHTA, CDR2 FQGNSA. The CDR3 protein is CASSAGDIRGGNQETQYF. CDR3 nucleotide sequence: TGTGCCAGCAGCGCAGGGGACATCCGGGGGGGGAACCAAGAGACCCAGTACTTC.

The chain carries TRBV19 and TRBJ1-3; D is undetermined. Germline-derived CDR1 and CDR2 are LNHDA and SQIVND (reference sequence). The CDR3 runs to 16 residues. Trimming cost V 3 bases and J 3 bases, with 15 bases left between them. The CDR3 loop reads CASSIFSVTDGNTIYF. The CDR3, as DNA: TGTGCCAGTAGTATTTTTTCAGTCACCGATGGAAACACCATATATTTT.

The chain recombines TRBV15 with TRBJ2-3; 10 nucleotides agree with TRBD1. This CDR3 is 16 amino acids long. Germline lookup yields CDR1 LNHNV and CDR2 YYDKDF (reference sequence). Trimming at V came to 3 bases and at J to 3 bases, leaving 6 bases not matched to a gene. The CDR3 sequence: CATSSRQGAHTDTQYF. CDR3 coding DNA: TGTGCCACCAGCAGCCGACAGGGGGCGCATACAGATACGCAGTATTTT.

The V gene is TRBV14, the J gene TRBJ1-1; TRBD1 might be the D (5 bases). Between the trimmed V and J ends, which lost 1 base and 1 base, there was a span of 10 bases. The CDR3 is made up of 15 amino acids. Germline CDR1 is SGHDN and CDR2 is FVKESK. The CDR3 coding sequence is TGTGCCAGCAGCCAAGGCCTCGGGGGGAACACTGAAGCTTTCTTT. Its protein product is CASSQGLGGNTEAFF.

The V and J genes are TRBV7-6 and TRBJ2-7, with 7 bases lining up with TRBD2. The CDR3 runs to 15 residues. The trim removed 5 bases at V and 3 bases at J, leaving 10 bases unmatched. CDR1 and CDR2 (germline): SGHVS, FNYEAQ. Here the CDR3 reads CASSQQASGNYEQYF. CDR3 DNA sequence: TGTGCCAGCAGCCAGCAGGCTAGCGGAAACTACGAGCAGTACTTC.

The chain joins TRBV11-2 to TRBJ2-1; D perhaps matches TRBD2 (5 bases). Per germline, CDR1 SGHAT and CDR2 FQNNGV. The CDR3 spans 17 residues. The V end lost 1 base, the J end lost 5 bases, and 18 bases lay between the germline ends. This CDR3 reads CASSLGLSQRLNNEQFF. The CDR3 DNA sequence: TGTGCCAGCAGCTTAGGCCTCTCCCAGAGACTAAACAATGAGCAGTTCTTC.

DNA of the CDR3: TGTGCCACCACCTACCCCGGAGGCAGCTCCTACGAGCAGTACTTC. Translation gives CATTYPGGSSYEQYF. The chain combines TRBV15 with TRBJ2-7, with a weak D call TRBD2 (5 bases). V shed 7 bases and J shed 0 bases, with 16 bases lying between them. CDR1 LNHNV and CDR2 YYDKDF come from the germline V gene (reference sequence). CDR3 length: 15 residues.

The chain carries TRBV7-6 and TRBJ1-5; 8 bases are a match to TRBD1. Germline CDR1 is SGHVS and CDR2 is FNYEAQ. J was trimmed by 7 bases and V by 1 base; bases with no gene match: 6. This CDR3 comprises 15 residues. The CDR3 region has the DNA TGTGCCAGCAGCTTAGAGGCAGGGGGCAGGCAGCCCCAGCATTTT. It specifies CASSLEAGGRQPQHF.

The chain has TRBV29-1 and TRBJ2-1, with TRBD2 matching 14 bases. The germline V gene has CDR1 SQVTM and CDR2 ANQGSEA. This CDR3 has 15 amino acids. V gave up 6 bases and J gave up 4 bases; unmatched junction bases: 5. CDR3 in DNA: TGCAGCGTCGAGTGGACTAGCGGGGGGTACAATGAGCAGTTCTTC. The encoded protein is CSVEWTSGGYNEQFF.